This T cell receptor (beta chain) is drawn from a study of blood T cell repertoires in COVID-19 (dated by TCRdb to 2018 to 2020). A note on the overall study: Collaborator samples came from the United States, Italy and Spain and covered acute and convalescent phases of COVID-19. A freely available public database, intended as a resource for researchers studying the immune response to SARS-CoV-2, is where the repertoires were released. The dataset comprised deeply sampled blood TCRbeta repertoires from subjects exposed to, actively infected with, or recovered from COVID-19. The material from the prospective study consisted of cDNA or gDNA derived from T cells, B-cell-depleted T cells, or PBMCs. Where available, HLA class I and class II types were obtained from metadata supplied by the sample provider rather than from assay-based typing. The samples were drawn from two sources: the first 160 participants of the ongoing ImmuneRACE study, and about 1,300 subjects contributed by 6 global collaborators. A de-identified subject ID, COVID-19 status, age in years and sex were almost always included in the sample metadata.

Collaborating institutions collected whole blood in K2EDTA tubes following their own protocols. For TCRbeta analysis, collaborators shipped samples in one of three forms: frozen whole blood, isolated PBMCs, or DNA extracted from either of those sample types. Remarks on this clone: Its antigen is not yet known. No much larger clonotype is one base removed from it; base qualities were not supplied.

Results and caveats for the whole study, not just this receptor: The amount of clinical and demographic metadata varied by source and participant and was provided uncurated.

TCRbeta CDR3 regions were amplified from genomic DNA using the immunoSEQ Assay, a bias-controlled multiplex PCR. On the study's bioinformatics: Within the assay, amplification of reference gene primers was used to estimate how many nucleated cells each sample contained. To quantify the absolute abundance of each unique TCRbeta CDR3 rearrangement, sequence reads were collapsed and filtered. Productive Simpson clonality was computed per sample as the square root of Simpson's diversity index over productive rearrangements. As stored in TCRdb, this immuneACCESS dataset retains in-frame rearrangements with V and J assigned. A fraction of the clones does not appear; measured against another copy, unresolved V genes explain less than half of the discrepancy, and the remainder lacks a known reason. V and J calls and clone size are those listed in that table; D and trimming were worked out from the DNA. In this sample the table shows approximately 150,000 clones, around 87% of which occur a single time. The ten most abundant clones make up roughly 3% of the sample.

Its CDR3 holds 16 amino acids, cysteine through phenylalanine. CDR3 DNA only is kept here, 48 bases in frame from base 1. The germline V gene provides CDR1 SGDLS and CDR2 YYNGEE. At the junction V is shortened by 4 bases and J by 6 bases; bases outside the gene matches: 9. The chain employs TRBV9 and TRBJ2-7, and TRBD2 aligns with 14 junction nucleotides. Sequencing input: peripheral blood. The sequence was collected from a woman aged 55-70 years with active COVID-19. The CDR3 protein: CASSPMGTSGSFEQYF. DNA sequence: TGTGCCAGCAGCCCCATGGGGACTAGCGGGAGTTTCGAGCAGTACTTC. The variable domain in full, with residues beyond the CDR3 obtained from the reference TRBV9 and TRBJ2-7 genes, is DSGVTQTPKHLITATGQRVTLRCSPRSGDLSVYWYQQSLDQGLQFLIQYYNGEERAKGNILERFSAQQFPDLHSELNLSSLELGDSALYFCASSPMGTSGSFEQYFGPGTRLTVT.